Shown below are 28 T cell receptor beta chains from a single sample sequenced in a study of cytomegalovirus exposure and HLA in healthy donors (dated 2017 in TCRdb). Library method: the immunoSEQ multiplex PCR assay. For the multiplex PCR, a mixture combining 60 forward primers for TCR Vbeta segments and 13 reverse primers for TCR Jbeta segments was used. What TCRdb holds here is the immuneACCESS table cut down to in-frame rearrangements. Part of the clones is not present; checked against another copy, under half of the missing clones reflect an unresolved V gene, and the others are unexplained. This sample's table has entries for roughly 100,000 clones. The biggest ten clones account for less than 4.5% of the sample. Sequences were obtained from PBMCs. All receptors come from a middle-aged man in good health and CMV-seronegative.

This chain links TRBV7-8 with TRBJ1-3; D ambiguous. Trimming pared 2 bases from V and 0 bases from J, leaving 14 bases between. Germline-derived CDR1 and CDR2 are SGHVS and FQNEAQ. The CDR3 is 17 residues long. CDR3 coding DNA: TGTGCCAGCAGCTTAATTGTGAGTCGAACCTCTGGAAACACCATATATTTT. This sequence encodes CASSLIVSRTSGNTIYF.

V and J are TRBV27 and TRBJ1-5, with 9 bases that match TRBD1. From germline, CDR1 is MNHEY and CDR2 SMNVEV (reference sequence). The CDR3 has 15 amino acids. Trimming removed 6 bases from V and 10 bases from J; junction bases left unmatched: 13. This CDR3 reads CASSYSGTGNRPQHF. The CDR3 nucleotides read TGTGCCAGCAGCTATTCCGGGACAGGGAATCGTCCCCAGCATTTT.

The V gene is TRBV4-2, the J gene TRBJ2-3; 14 bases fit TRBD2. Germline V gives CDR1 LGHNA, CDR2 YNFKEQ. V lost 1 base and J lost 4; bases outside the gene matches: 7. The CDR3 has 18 residues. CDR3 sequence: CASSQAGTSGGRSDTQYF. DNA for the CDR3: TGTGCCAGCAGCCAAGCCGGGACTAGCGGGGGCAGGTCAGATACGCAGTATTTT.

This chain connects TRBV28 to TRBJ2-2; possibly TRBD1 for D (6 bases). Deletions cut 6 bases from V and 0 bases from J, with 17 bases between. The germline V gene has CDR1 MDHEN and CDR2 SYDVKM. The CDR3 runs to 17 residues. CDR3 nucleotide sequence: TGTGCCAGCAGGGGGGTTGGGGGACACGCGAACACCGGGGAGCTGTTTTTT. It codes for CASRGVGGHANTGELFF.

As for this clone: The sample has other DNA sequences that encode this CDR3 too. This chain links TRBV30 with TRBJ1-1; D ambiguous. The CDR3 length is 15 residues. V lost 0 bases and J lost 1, with 12 bases in between. In germline, CDR1 is GTSNPN, CDR2 SVGIG (reference sequence). The CDR3 sequence is CAWSVRGGRNTEAFF. CDR3 DNA: TGTGCCTGGAGTGTACGAGGAGGGAGGAACACTGAAGCTTTCTTT. Using reference TRBV30 and TRBJ1-1 for the parts outside the CDR3, the full variable domain is SQTIHQWPATLVQPVGSPLSLECTVEGTSNPNLYWYRQAAGRGLQLLFYSVGIGQISSEVPQNLSASRPQDRQFILSSKKLLLSDSGFYLCAWSVRGGRNTEAFFGQGTRLTVV.

The chain combines TRBV28 with TRBJ1-2; TRBD1 might be the D (5 bases). V dropped 3 bases and J dropped 4 bases, with 12 bases sitting between them. Germline V gives CDR1 MDHEN, CDR2 SYDVKM. This CDR3 spans 14 amino acids. Here the CDR3 DNA reads TGTGCCAGCAGTTTTGGGGGGGATGGCTATGGCTACACCTTC. This translates into CASSFGGDGYGYTF.

The chain is built from TRBV19 and TRBJ2-7, with TRBD2 matching 12 bases. With V trimmed by 4 bases and J by 7 bases, 11 bases remained unmatched. From germline, CDR1 is LNHDA and CDR2 SQIVND (reference sequence). The CDR3 spans 16 residues. CDR3 region: CASSTFGTSGREEQYF. The CDR3 bases are TGTGCCAGTAGTACTTTCGGGACTAGCGGGCGCGAGGAGCAGTACTTC. The whole variable domain, remainder taken from reference TRBV19 and TRBJ2-7, is DGGITQSPKYLFRKEGQNVTLSCEQNLNHDAMYWYRQDPGQGLRLIYYSQIVNDFQKGDIAEGYSVSREKKESFPLTVTSAQKNPTAFYLCASSTFGTSGREEQYFGPGTRLTVT.

The chain employs TRBV4-3 and TRBJ2-3, with TRBD2 matching 7 bases. This CDR3 comprises 15 residues. Germline loops: CDR1 LGHNA, CDR2 YSLEER. J was trimmed by 0 bases and V by 3 bases; bases with no gene match: 3. The CDR3 DNA is TGCGCCAGCAGCCAGGATAGCGGGAGCACAGATACGCAGTATTTT. Translated: CASSQDSGSTDTQYF.

J is TRBJ1-1 and V is TRBV27; maybe TRBD1 (6 bases). The length of the CDR3 is 12 residues. Per the germline V gene, CDR1 is MNHEY and CDR2 is SMNVEV (reference sequence). Trimming stripped 6 bases from V and 7 bases from J, with 12 bases between. The CDR3: CASRGGLLEAFF. The CDR3 DNA reads TGTGCCAGCAGGGGGGGGCTTCTTGAAGCTTTCTTT.

This chain connects TRBV10-2 to TRBJ2-7, with D perhaps matching TRBD1 (6 bases). The germline V gene has CDR1 WSHSY and CDR2 SAAADI. The CDR3 extends over 13 amino acids. V gave up 7 bases and J gave up 0 bases, with 10 bases separating them. The CDR3 DNA reads TGCGCCAGCACCTCGGACAGCTCCTACGAGCAGTACTTC. As protein: CASTSDSSYEQYF.

This chain uses TRBV9 with TRBJ2-1; the match to TRBD1 covers 7 bases. Trimming removed 4 bases from V and 0 bases from J; junction bases left unmatched: 7. The CDR3 is 16 amino acids. Looked up from germline, CDR1 is SGDLS and CDR2 is YYNGEE. DNA of the CDR3: TGTGCCAGCAGCTTGTATTCAGGGGGCTCCTACAATGAGCAGTTCTTC. It codes for CASSLYSGGSYNEQFF. The full variable domain, completed using reference TRBV9 and TRBJ2-1, is DSGVTQTPKHLITATGQRVTLRCSPRSGDLSVYWYQQSLDQGLQFLIQYYNGEERAKGNILERFSAQQFPDLHSELNLSSLELGDSALYFCASSLYSGGSYNEQFFGPGTRLTVL.

V usage is TRBV6-1 and J usage is TRBJ2-3; 8 positions match TRBD2. Unmatched junction bases numbered 7, after V lost 1 base and J lost 4 bases. CDR1 and CDR2 (germline): MNHNS, SASEGT. There are 16 residues in the CDR3. CDR3 loop: CASSEGSGGWADTQYF. The CDR3 nucleotides read TGTGCCAGCAGTGAAGGGAGCGGGGGTTGGGCAGATACGCAGTATTTT.

The V call is TRBV6-5, the J call TRBJ2-4, with D perhaps matching TRBD1 (6 bases). Germline V CDR1 and CDR2: MNHEY, SVGAGI. This CDR3 has 12 amino acids. Trimming took 5 bases from V and 10 from J, leaving 12 bases between them. The CDR3 nucleotides are TGTGCCAGCAGTCACTTTGGACAGATTCAGTACTTC. Amino acid sequence: CASSHFGQIQYF.

The gene calls are TRBV7-6 and TRBJ2-7; D might be TRBD2 (5 bases). Trimming took 1 base from V and 5 from J, leaving 9 bases between them. This CDR3 contains 13 residues. CDR1 is SGHVS and CDR2 is FNYEAQ in the germline V gene. The CDR3 nucleotides are TGTGCCAGCAGCTTAGACCCCGGGGACGAGCAGTACTTC. Encoded protein: CASSLDPGDEQYF.

This rearrangement joins TRBV10-3 to TRBJ1-5; D gene ambiguous. Trimming shortened V by 0 bases and J by 7 bases, and 10 bases separated the two germline ends. The CDR3 loop spans 14 amino acids. CDR1 and CDR2 from the germline V gene are ENHRY and SYGVKD. This CDR3 is CAISESVGEQPQHF. The CDR3 DNA follows: TGTGCCATCAGTGAGTCGGTCGGTGAGCAGCCCCAGCATTTT.

V gene TRBV4-2 combines with J gene TRBJ2-6; 7 positions agree with TRBD2. Germline loops: CDR1 LGHNA, CDR2 YNFKEQ. V was pared by 2 bases and J by 0 bases, with 4 bases of the junction left unmatched. This CDR3 spans 17 amino acids. The CDR3 here is CASSQLAASSGANVLTF. The CDR3 nucleotides are TGTGCCAGCAGCCAACTAGCGGCGAGCTCTGGGGCCAACGTCCTGACTTTC.

The chain combines TRBV5-1 with TRBJ2-5; D might be TRBD1 (9 bases). V lost 2 bases to trimming and J lost 5 bases, with 16 bases between them. Germline CDR1 SGHRS, CDR2 YFSETQ. This CDR3 region has 15 residues. The CDR3 nucleotides read TGCGCCAGCAGCTTTGGGACAGGGACTAGGGAGACCCAGTACTTC. It translates to CASSFGTGTRETQYF.

V gene TRBV27 combines with J gene TRBJ1-5; D is possibly TRBD1 (6 bases). Germline-derived CDR1 and CDR2 are MNHEY and SMNVEV (reference sequence). V lost 5 bases, J lost 5 bases, and 13 bases lay in between. The CDR3 covers 14 residues. The CDR3 protein is CASSENDRYQPQHF. CDR3 in DNA: TGTGCCAGCAGTGAGAATGACAGGTATCAGCCCCAGCATTTT.

This chain uses TRBV27 with TRBJ2-2; TRBD2 agrees at 8 bases. V dropped 5 bases and J dropped 4; count of bases not matched to a gene: 6. Germline V gives CDR1 MNHEY, CDR2 SMNVEV (reference sequence). CDR3 size: 15 residues. The CDR3 protein is CASSTGLAGTGELFF. CDR3 nucleotide sequence: TGTGCCAGCAGTACCGGACTAGCCGGCACCGGGGAGCTGTTTTTT.

The V call is TRBV19, the J call TRBJ2-3; 12 bases agree with TRBD2. The CDR3 loop spans 15 amino acids. The germline CDR1 and CDR2 sequences are LNHDA and SQIVND (reference sequence). Trimming took 7 bases from V and 8 from J; bases not matched to a gene: 10. The CDR3 here is CASTQLAGGKSTQYF. The CDR3 nucleotides read TGTGCCAGTACCCAACTAGCGGGGGGAAAGAGTACGCAGTATTTT. Full variable domain (outside the CDR3, taken from reference TRBV19 and TRBJ2-3): DGGITQSPKYLFRKEGQNVTLSCEQNLNHDAMYWYRQDPGQGLRLIYYSQIVNDFQKGDIAEGYSVSREKKESFPLTVTSAQKNPTAFYLCASTQLAGGKSTQYFGPGTRLTVL.

V gene TRBV5-4 combines with J gene TRBJ2-2; 12 bases are shared with TRBD1. J lost 4 bases, V lost 7 bases, and 8 bases had no gene match. CDR1 is SGHNT, CDR2 YYREEE, per germline (reference sequence). The CDR3 has 16 amino acids. The CDR3 nucleotides read TGTGCCAGCGATACCTCGGGACAGGGGGCCACCGGGGAGCTGTTTTTT. It encodes CASDTSGQGATGELFF.

The chain combines TRBV15 with TRBJ2-5; 7 bases are shared with TRBD2. The assigned J gene may be wrong: the sequence end matches TRBJ2-7 better. CDR3 length: 17 amino acids. Germline CDR1 reads LNHNV; CDR2 reads YYDKDF (reference sequence). The CDR3 DNA is TGTGCCACCAGCAGAATTCTAGGGGCGGGAGAAGGCTACGAGCAGTACTTC. It is translated as CATSRILGAGEGYEQYF.

The CDR3 region is CASEAAGGELFF. Here the CDR3 DNA reads TGTGCCAGCGAAGCGGCGGGCGGGGAGCTGTTTTTT. This chain links TRBV7-9 with TRBJ2-2; D might be TRBD2 (5 bases). This CDR3 has 12 residues. Trimming cost V 8 bases and J 7 bases, with 11 bases left between them. Germline V gene data show CDR1 as SEHNR and CDR2 as FQNEAQ (reference sequence).

Details on this clone: An end of the junction differs from the germline gene, which may be a read error. The chain joins TRBV6-6 to TRBJ2-3; TRBD1 matches at 9 bases. The germline V gene has CDR1 MNHNY and CDR2 SVGAGI (reference sequence). This CDR3 comprises 13 residues. CDR3 amino acids: CASSYRGQGLSNF. The CDR3 nucleotides are TGTGCCAGCAGTTACCGCGGACAGGGGCTGTCGAATTTT.

The chain is built from TRBV10-1 and TRBJ1-2; TRBD1 might be the D (5 bases). The CDR3 totals 13 residues. In germline, CDR1 is WNHNN, CDR2 SYGVQD (reference sequence). V lost 6 bases to trimming and J lost 0 bases, with 8 bases between them. CDR3 region: CASSKQANYGYTF. The CDR3 bases are TGCGCCAGCAGCAAACAGGCTAACTATGGCTACACCTTC.

J is TRBJ2-7 and V is TRBV19, with TRBD1 identical over 7 bases. In germline, CDR1 is LNHDA, CDR2 SQIVND (reference sequence). Trimming at V came to 2 bases and at J to 3 bases, leaving 4 bases not matched to a gene. The CDR3 loop spans 14 amino acids. CDR3 amino acids: CASSIQGEGYEQYF. DNA for the CDR3: TGTGCCAGTAGTATACAGGGGGAAGGCTACGAGCAGTACTTC.

The chain has TRBV5-1 and TRBJ2-5, with D unresolved. This CDR3 spans 11 amino acids. With 0 bases removed from V and 9 bases from J, the gap between germline ends came to 6 bases. Germline V gene sequence: CDR1 SGHRS, CDR2 YFSETQ. The CDR3 coding sequence is TGCGCCAGCAGCTTGGGCCGGGCCCAGTACTTC. It encodes CASSLGRAQYF.

The genes are TRBV11-2 and TRBJ1-4; 8 nucleotides align to TRBD1. CDR3 length: 15 amino acids. Germline CDR1 is SGHAT and CDR2 is FQNNGV. Trimming took 0 bases from V and 7 from J; bases not matched to a gene: 4. The CDR3, as DNA: TGTGCCAGCAGCTTAGAATACGGACAGGGTGAAAAACTGTTTTTT. Translating it yields CASSLEYGQGEKLFF.